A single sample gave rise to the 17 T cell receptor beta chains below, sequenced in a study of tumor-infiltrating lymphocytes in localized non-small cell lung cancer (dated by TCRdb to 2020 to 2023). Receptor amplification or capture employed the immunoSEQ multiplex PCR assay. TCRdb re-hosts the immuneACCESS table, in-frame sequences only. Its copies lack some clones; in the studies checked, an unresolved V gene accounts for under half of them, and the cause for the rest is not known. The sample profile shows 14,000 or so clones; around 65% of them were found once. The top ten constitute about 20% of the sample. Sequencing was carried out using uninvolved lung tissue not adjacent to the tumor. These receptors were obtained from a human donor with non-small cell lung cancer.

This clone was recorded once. The CDR3 nucleotides read TGTGCCAGCAGAAGCTTCTCGGGGGGTAATGAAAAACTGTTTTTT. As protein: CASRSFSGGNEKLFF. The genes are TRBV6-5 and TRBJ1-4; perhaps TRBD1 as D (5 bases). Trimming stripped 6 bases from V and 4 bases from J, with 15 bases between. Germline V gene data show CDR1 as MNHEY and CDR2 as SVGAGI. The length of the CDR3 is 15 residues.

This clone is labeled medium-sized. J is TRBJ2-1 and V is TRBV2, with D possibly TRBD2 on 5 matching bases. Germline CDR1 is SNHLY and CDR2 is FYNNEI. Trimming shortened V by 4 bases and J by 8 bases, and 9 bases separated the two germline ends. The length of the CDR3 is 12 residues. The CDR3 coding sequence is TGTGCCAGCAGTGCGGGGAACGATGAGCAGTTCTTC. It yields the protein CASSAGNDEQFF. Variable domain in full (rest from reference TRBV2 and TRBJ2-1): EPEVTQTPSHQVTQMGQEVILRCVPISNHLYFYWYRQILGQKVEFLVSFYNNEISEKSEIFDDQFSVERPDGSNFTLKIRSTKLEDSAMYFCASSAGNDEQFFGPGTRLTVL.

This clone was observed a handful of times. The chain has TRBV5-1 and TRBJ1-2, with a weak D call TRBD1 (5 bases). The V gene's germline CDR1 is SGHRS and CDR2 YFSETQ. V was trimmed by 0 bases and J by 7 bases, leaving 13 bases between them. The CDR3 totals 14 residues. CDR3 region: CASSLGTGGSGYTF. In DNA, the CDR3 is TGCGCCAGCAGCTTGGGAACGGGGGGAAGTGGCTACACCTTC. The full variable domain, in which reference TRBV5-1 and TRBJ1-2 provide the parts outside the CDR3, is KAGVTQTPRYLIKTRGQQVTLSCSPISGHRSVSWYQQTPGQGLQFLFEYFSETQRNKGNFPGRFSGRQFSNSRSEMNVSTLELGDSALYLCASSLGTGGSGYTFGSGTRLTVV.

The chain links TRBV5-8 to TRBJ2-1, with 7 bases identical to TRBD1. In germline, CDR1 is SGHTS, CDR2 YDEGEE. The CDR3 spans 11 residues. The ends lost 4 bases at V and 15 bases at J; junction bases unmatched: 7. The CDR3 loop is CASSLATGTFF. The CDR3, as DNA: TGTGCCAGCAGCCTCGCGACAGGGACGTTCTTC. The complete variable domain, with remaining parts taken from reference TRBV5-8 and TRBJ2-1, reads EAGVTQSPTHLIKTRGQQATLRCSPISGHTSVYWYQQALGLGLQFLLWYDEGEERNRGNFPPRFSGRQFPNYSSELNVNALELEDSALYLCASSLATGTFFGPGTRLTVL.

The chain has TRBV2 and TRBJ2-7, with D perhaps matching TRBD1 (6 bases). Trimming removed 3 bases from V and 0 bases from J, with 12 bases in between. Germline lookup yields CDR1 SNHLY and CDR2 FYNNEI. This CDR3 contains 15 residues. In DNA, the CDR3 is TGTGCCAGCAGTGACTGGACAGAAACCTCCTACGAGCAGTACTTC. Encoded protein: CASSDWTETSYEQYF.

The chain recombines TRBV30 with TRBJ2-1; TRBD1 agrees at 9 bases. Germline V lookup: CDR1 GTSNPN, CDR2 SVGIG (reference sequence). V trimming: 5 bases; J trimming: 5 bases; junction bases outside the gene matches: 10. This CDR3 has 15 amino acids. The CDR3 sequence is CAWRKGDRDNNEQFF. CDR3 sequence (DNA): TGTGCCTGGCGCAAAGGGGACAGGGATAACAATGAGCAGTTCTTC.

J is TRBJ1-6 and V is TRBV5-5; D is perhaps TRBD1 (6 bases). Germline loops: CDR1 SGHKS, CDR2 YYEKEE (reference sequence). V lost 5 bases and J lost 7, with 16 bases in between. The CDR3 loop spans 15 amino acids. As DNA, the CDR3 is TGTGCCAGCAGTCCAAAGGGACACGGGAATTCACCCCTCCACTTT. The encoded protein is CASSPKGHGNSPLHF.

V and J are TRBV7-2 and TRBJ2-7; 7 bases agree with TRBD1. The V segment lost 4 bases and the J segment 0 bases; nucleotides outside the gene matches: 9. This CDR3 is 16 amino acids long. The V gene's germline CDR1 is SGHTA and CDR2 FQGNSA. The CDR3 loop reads CASSSTGTATSYEQYF. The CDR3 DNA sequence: TGTGCCAGCAGCTCGACCGGGACAGCAACCTCCTACGAGCAGTACTTC.

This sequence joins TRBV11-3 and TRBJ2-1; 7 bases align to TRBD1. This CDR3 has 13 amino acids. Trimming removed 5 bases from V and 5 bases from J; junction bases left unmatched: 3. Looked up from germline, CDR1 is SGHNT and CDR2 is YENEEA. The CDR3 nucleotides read TGTGCCAGCAGCCGACAGGGTAACAATGAGCAGTTCTTC. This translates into CASSRQGNNEQFF.

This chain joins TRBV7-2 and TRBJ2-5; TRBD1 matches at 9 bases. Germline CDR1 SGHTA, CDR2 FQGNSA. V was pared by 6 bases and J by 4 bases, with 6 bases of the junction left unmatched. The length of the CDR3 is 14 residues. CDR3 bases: TGTGCCAGCAGGGGGACAGGGCGGGGAGAGACCCAGTACTTC. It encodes CASRGTGRGETQYF.

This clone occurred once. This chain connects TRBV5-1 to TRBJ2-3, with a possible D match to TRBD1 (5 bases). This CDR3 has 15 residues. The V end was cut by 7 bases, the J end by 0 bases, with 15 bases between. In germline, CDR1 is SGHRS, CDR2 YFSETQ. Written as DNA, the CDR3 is TGCGCCAGCCGTCATACAGGTATTAGCACAGATACGCAGTATTTT. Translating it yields CASRHTGISTDTQYF.

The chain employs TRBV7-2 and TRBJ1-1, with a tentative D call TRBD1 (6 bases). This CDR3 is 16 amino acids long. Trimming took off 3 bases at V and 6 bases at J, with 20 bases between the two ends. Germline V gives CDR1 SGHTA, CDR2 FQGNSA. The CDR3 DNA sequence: TGTGCCAGCAGCTTGAGAGCTACAGGGACACGCGCTGAAGCTTTCTTT. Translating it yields CASSLRATGTRAEAFF.

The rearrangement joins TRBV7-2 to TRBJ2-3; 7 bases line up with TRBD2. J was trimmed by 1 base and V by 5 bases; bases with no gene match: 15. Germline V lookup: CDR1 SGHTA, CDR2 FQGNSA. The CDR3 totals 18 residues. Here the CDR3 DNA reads TGTGCCAGCAGCCAAGGACTATGGGGGGGTCCAGGCACAGATACGCAGTATTTT. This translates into CASSQGLWGGPGTDTQYF.

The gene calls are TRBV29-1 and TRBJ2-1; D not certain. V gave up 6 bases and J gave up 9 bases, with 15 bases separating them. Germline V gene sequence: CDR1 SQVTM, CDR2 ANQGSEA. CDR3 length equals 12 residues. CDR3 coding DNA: TGCAGCGTATACTCTTCGCGTATTGAGCAGTTCTTC. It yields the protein CSVYSSRIEQFF.

CDR3 nucleotide sequence: TGTGCCAGCAGCAATAGACGGCTGAACACTGAAGCTTTCTTT. Amino acid sequence: CASSNRRLNTEAFF. The chain has TRBV11-1 and TRBJ1-1, with no clear D. Trimming pared 5 bases from V and 0 bases from J, leaving 10 bases between. The CDR3 spans 14 residues. CDR1 and CDR2 from the germline V gene are SGHAT and FQDESV (reference sequence).

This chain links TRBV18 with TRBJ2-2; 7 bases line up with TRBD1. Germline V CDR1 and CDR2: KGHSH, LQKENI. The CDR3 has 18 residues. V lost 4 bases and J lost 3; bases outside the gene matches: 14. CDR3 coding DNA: TGTGCCAGCTCACTACACACAATCCAGGGGGACGACACCGGGGAGCTGTTTTTT. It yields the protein CASSLHTIQGDDTGELFF.

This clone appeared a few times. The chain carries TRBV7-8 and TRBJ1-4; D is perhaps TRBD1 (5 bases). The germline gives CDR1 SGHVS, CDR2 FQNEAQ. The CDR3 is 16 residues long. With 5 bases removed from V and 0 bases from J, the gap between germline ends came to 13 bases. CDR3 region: CASSLGTTATNEKLFF. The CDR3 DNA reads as TGTGCCAGCAGCCTAGGGACTACCGCAACTAATGAAAAACTGTTTTTT.